The rows below give T cell receptor beta chains drawn from one sample of a study of blood T cell repertoires in COVID-19. Profiled with immunoSEQ multiplex PCR; TCRdb holds only in-frame clones, not every one. Here the sample spans around 75,000 clones, around 90% being singletons. The sequenced material came from peripheral blood. All receptors derive from a human donor in a cohort sampled during active COVID-19. CDR3s include the opening cysteine and the closing phenylalanine or tryptophan. D genes are given only for firm matches. Size values are once, few and many counts, or a class for expanded clones, and some rows have none.

>TRBD2|TRBV28|once|TRBJ2-3
CASSRGGRRDTQYF
TGTGCCAGCAGTCGCGGGGGGCGCAGAGATACGCAGTATTTT
>NA|TRBV6-5|NA|TRBJ1-2
CASSRDINRNYGYTF
TGTGCCAGCAGTCGGGACATAAACCGTAACTATGGCTACACCTTC
>TRBD1|TRBV19|NA|TRBJ1-1
CASSTRTGGYLNTEAFF
TGTGCCAGTAGTACTCGGACAGGGGGGTATTTAAACACTGAAGCTTTCTTT
>NA|TRBV27|once|TRBJ1-2
CASSLMGGYEYGYTF
TGTGCCAGCAGCCTTATGGGGGGTTACGAATATGGCTACACCTTC
>NA|TRBV28|NA|TRBJ1-1
CASSLTQGGTEAFF
TGTGCCAGCAGTTTAACCCAGGGAGGAACTGAAGCTTTCTTT
>NA|TRBV5-1|NA|TRBJ1-4
CASSLEGVREKLFF
TGCGCCAGCAGCTTAGAAGGGGTACGCGAAAAACTGTTTTTT
>TRBD2|TRBV7-2|NA|TRBJ2-7
CASSSSIAGANYEQYF
TGTGCCAGCAGCTCTTCCATAGCGGGAGCCAACTACGAGCAGTACTTC
>NA|TRBV6-5|NA|TRBJ2-7
CALHPPASSYEQYF
TGTGCCCTGCACCCCCCCGCGAGCTCCTACGAGCAGTACTTC
>NA|TRBV5-5|NA|TRBJ1-2
CASSLAQGLGGYTF
TGTGCCAGCAGCTTGGCCCAGGGGCTGGGTGGCTACACCTTC
>TRBD1|TRBV19|NA|TRBJ1-5
CASKRRGQVNQPQHF
TGTGCCAGTAAGAGGCGGGGACAGGTGAATCAGCCCCAGCATTTT
>NA|TRBV30|NA|TRBJ2-7
CAWSVEREQYF
TGTGCCTGGAGTGTAGAGCGAGAGCAGTACTTC
>TRBD1|TRBV5-4|NA|TRBJ1-6
CASSLGQGGSSPLHF
TGTGCCAGCAGCTTGGGACAGGGGGGTAGTTCACCCCTCCACTTT
>NA|TRBV23-1|once|TRBJ2-3
CASSQETGLCTDTQYF
TGCGCCAGCAGTCAAGAAACAGGGCTTTGCACAGATACGCAGTATTTT
>TRBD1|TRBV5-6|NA|TRBJ1-2
CASSTGQAYGYTF
TGTGCCAGCAGCACAGGACAGGCCTATGGCTACACCTTC
>TRBD1|TRBV28|NA|TRBJ1-5
CASSLSGQEHQPQHF
TGTGCCAGCAGTTTATCCGGACAGGAGCATCAGCCCCAGCATTTT
>NA|TRBV6-5|NA|TRBJ1-1
CASSYYPGGNTEAFF
TGTGCCAGCAGTTACTACCCGGGGGGGAACACTGAAGCTTTCTTT
>NA|TRBV6-5|NA|TRBJ1-4
CASSMGRNEKLFF
TGTGCCAGCAGCATGGGGAGGAATGAAAAACTGTTTTTT
>TRBD2|TRBV5-1|NA|TRBJ2-7
CASSISGSSYEQYF
TGCGCCAGCAGCATTAGCGGGAGCTCCTACGAGCAGTACTTC
>NA|TRBV30|NA|TRBJ1-1
CAWTKNRVRGEAFF
TGTGCCTGGACCAAGAATCGGGTGCGCGGTGAAGCTTTCTTT
>NA|TRBV12-5|few|TRBJ1-2
CASGLARQKFNYGYTF
TGTGCTAGTGGTTTGGCCCGACAGAAATTTAACTATGGCTACACCTTC
>TRBD2|TRBV24-1|NA|TRBJ2-7
CATSDLPPSGRKVAYEQYF
TGTGCCACCAGTGATTTGCCGCCTAGCGGGAGAAAGGTGGCCTACGAGCAGTACTTC
>NA|TRBV4-3|NA|TRBJ2-7
CASSQDRVVNEQYF
TGCGCCAGCAGCCAAGATCGGGTAGTCAACGAGCAGTACTTC
>TRBD1|TRBV6-6|NA|TRBJ1-5
CASSTRSTGRNQPQHF
TGTGCCAGCAGTACCCGGTCGACAGGGCGCAATCAGCCCCAGCATTTT
>NA|TRBV5-6|once|TRBJ2-5
CASSPGLLQETQYF
TGTGCCAGCAGCCCGGGACTCCTACAAGAGACCCAGTACTTC
>NA|TRBV4-3|NA|TRBJ1-1
CASSQAQGMNTEAFF
TGCGCCAGCAGCCAAGCCCAGGGCATGAACACTGAAGCTTTCTTT
>NA|TRBV19|NA|TRBJ1-6
CASCSGVSPLHF
TGTGCCAGTTGTTCCGGGGTATCACCCCTCCACTTT
>NA|TRBV19|NA|TRBJ1-1
CASSPVLPRGMGKTEAFF
TGTGCCAGTAGCCCCGTTCTGCCGCGGGGGATGGGAAAGACTGAAGCTTTCTTT
>NA|TRBV7-9|once|TRBJ2-3
CASSRTTSRGPSTDTQYF
TGTGCCAGCAGCCGTACCACTAGTCGCGGGCCTTCGACAGATACGCAGTATTTT
>NA|TRBV11-1|NA|TRBJ2-1
CASSLVGRVNNEQFF
TGTGCCAGCAGCTTAGTGGGCAGGGTGAATAATGAGCAGTTCTTC
>TRBD1|TRBV14|NA|TRBJ1-4
CASSPRQGANGSNEKLFF
TGTGCCAGCAGCCCTAGACAGGGGGCAAATGGGTCTAATGAAAAACTGTTTTTT
>TRBD1|TRBV6-4|NA|TRBJ1-1
CASSDTDRGEIFAEAFF
TGTGCCAGCAGTGATACCGACAGGGGGGAAATCTTCGCTGAAGCTTTCTTT
>NA|TRBV19|NA|TRBJ2-1
CASSIVESYNEQFF
TGTGCCAGTAGTATAGTAGAAAGCTACAATGAGCAGTTCTTC
>NA|TRBV27|NA|TRBJ2-2
CASSLWGEELFF
TGTGCCAGCAGTTTATGGGGGGAAGAGCTGTTTTTT
>TRBD1|TRBV18|few|TRBJ1-5
CASSPPGTGWNQPQHF
TGTGCCAGCTCACCCCCCGGGACAGGTTGGAATCAGCCCCAGCATTTT
>NA|TRBV9|NA|TRBJ2-2
CASGHDNGGELFF
TGTGCCAGCGGTCATGATAACGGCGGGGAGCTGTTTTTT
>TRBD2|TRBV20-1|NA|TRBJ2-1
CSASSPSGRKYVYNEQFF
TGCAGTGCTAGTTCGCCTAGCGGGAGAAAGTACGTCTACAATGAGCAGTTCTTC
>TRBD2|TRBV4-1|NA|TRBJ2-3
CASSQDPSGGAGDTQYF
TGCGCCAGCAGCCAAGACCCTAGCGGGGGGGCAGGAGATACGCAGTATTTT
>TRBD2|TRBV27|NA|TRBJ2-5
CASSLLQTSRETQYF
TGTGCCAGCAGTCTCCTCCAGACTAGCAGAGAGACCCAGTACTTC
>NA|TRBV4-1|NA|TRBJ1-6
CASSQEPGYNSPLHF
TGCGCCAGCAGCCAAGAACCCGGCTATAATTCACCCCTCCACTTT
>NA|TRBV18|NA|TRBJ1-3
CASSPQVNSGNTIYF
TGTGCCAGCTCACCGCAGGTAAACTCTGGAAACACCATATATTTT
>NA|TRBV12-2|NA|TRBJ2-5
CASRGREVQETQYF
TGTGCAAGTAGGGGCAGGGAGGTCCAAGAGACCCAGTACTTC